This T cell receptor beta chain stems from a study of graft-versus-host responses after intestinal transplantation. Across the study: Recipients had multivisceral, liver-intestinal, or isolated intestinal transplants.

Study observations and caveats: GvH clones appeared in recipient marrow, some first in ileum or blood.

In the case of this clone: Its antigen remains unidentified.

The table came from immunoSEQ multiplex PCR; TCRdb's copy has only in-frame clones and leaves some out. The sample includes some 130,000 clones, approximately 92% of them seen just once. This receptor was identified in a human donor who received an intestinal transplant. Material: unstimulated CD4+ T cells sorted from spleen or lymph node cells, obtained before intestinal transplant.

In DNA form, the CDR3 reads TGCGCCAGCAGCCCCCAATGGGCACAAGAGACCCAGTACTTC. Protein product: CASSPQWAQETQYF. The chain employs TRBV4-1 and TRBJ2-5, with D hard to call. CDR1 MGHRA and CDR2 YSYEKL come from the germline V gene. Trimming shortened V by 4 bases and J by 2 bases, and 11 bases separated the two germline ends. CDR3 length: 14 amino acids.